One sample yielded the 7 T cell receptor beta chains listed below, sequenced in a study of shared clonotypes between healthy human individuals. Clones were read by immunoSEQ multiplex PCR, and TCRdb kept only the in-frame ones, dropping some. This table holds around 1,900,000 clones, over 85% found once. The naive CD8 fraction comprised CD45RO-negative cells positively selected for CCR7 and excluded terminally differentiated effector memory CD45RA+ cells. Sequenced sample: naive CD8+ T cells from PBMCs. These receptors originate from a man aged 18 to 30 in good health. Some clones in this sample may be carry-over from other donors' samples.

The chain has TRBV6-5 and TRBJ2-5; TRBD1 matches at 8 bases. Germline CDR1 and CDR2: MNHEY and SVGAGI. V dropped 2 bases and J dropped 1; count of bases not matched to a gene: 3. The CDR3 length is 15 residues. The CDR3: CASSYLTGVQETQYF. The CDR3 region has the DNA TGTGCCAGCAGTTACCTGACAGGGGTCCAAGAGACCCAGTACTTC.

The CDR3 nucleotides read TGTGCCAGCAGTTACTGGACAGGAGAGACCCAGTACTTC. Encoded protein: CASSYWTGETQYF. The chain has TRBV6-5 and TRBJ2-5, with TRBD1 matching over 7 bases. V was pared by 1 base and J by 4 bases, with 0 bases of the junction left unmatched. Germline CDR1 is MNHEY and CDR2 is SVGAGI. The CDR3 runs 13 residues.

The chain uses TRBV9 and TRBJ2-7, with 10 bases fitting TRBD2. Germline CDR1 reads SGDLS; CDR2 reads YYNGEE. V dropped 4 bases and J dropped 6; count of bases not matched to a gene: 7. The CDR3 totals 14 residues. CDR3 in DNA: TGTGCCAGCAGCACCAGGTTAGCGGGAGGCGAGCAGTACTTC. This gives the protein CASSTRLAGGEQYF.

V is TRBV4-1 and J is TRBJ2-3, with D possibly TRBD2 on 6 matching bases. Germline CDR1 is MGHRA and CDR2 is YSYEKL. The V gene lost 4 bases and the J gene lost 2 bases, with 19 bases spanning the gap. The CDR3 totals 17 residues. The CDR3 is CASSPSASAGFTDTQYF. The CDR3 region has the DNA TGCGCCAGCAGCCCTTCGGCTAGCGCCGGATTCACAGATACGCAGTATTTT.

The rearrangement joins TRBV28 to TRBJ1-5; 9 nucleotides match TRBD1. Germline V gives CDR1 MDHEN, CDR2 SYDVKM. This CDR3 region has 18 residues. Trimming at V came to 1 base and at J to 4 bases, leaving 11 bases not matched to a gene. In nucleotides, the CDR3 is TGTGCCAGCAGTTTATTATACCCGGGACAGGGACGAAATCAGCCCCAGCATTTT. It specifies CASSLLYPGQGRNQPQHF.

The chain joins TRBV7-3 to TRBJ2-2; a weak D match, TRBD2 (5 bases). CDR3 size: 16 residues. Between the trimmed V and J ends, which lost 5 bases and 1 base, there was a span of 14 bases. Looked up from germline, CDR1 is SGHTA and CDR2 is FQGTGA. DNA of the CDR3: TGTGCCAGCAGCCCACTACGTGAGGGGAACACCGGGGAGCTGTTTTTT. Its protein is CASSPLREGNTGELFF.

The chain links TRBV11-2 to TRBJ1-1; 8 nucleotides agree with TRBD1. The CDR3 is made up of 13 amino acids. After removal of 7 bases from V and 3 bases from J, the junction contained 4 bases not matched to a gene. The germline V gene encodes CDR1 SGHAT and CDR2 FQNNGV. CDR3 sequence reads: CASKTGDHTEAFF. CDR3 nucleotides: TGTGCCAGCAAGACAGGGGATCACACTGAAGCTTTCTTT.